These 3 T cell receptor beta chains share one sample of origin, sequenced in a study of blood T cell repertoires in COVID-19. The repertoire was sequenced with immunoSEQ multiplex PCR; TCRdb's copy has only in-frame clones and lacks some. The table records approximately 160,000 clones, approximately 80% of them present only once. Sequencing input: PBMCs or T cells enriched from blood (not recorded which). These receptors came from a middle-aged man who had recovered from COVID-19.

This clone has just a few counts. The chain links TRBV6-5 to TRBJ1-6, with D possibly matching TRBD1 (6 bases). V was cut by 11 bases and J by 5 bases, with 13 bases left in between. The germline V gene has CDR1 MNHEY and CDR2 SVGAGI. This CDR3 region has 13 residues. The CDR3 nucleotides are TGTGCCGCTCAGACAGGAAATAATTCACCCCTCCACTTT. It specifies CAAQTGNNSPLHF.

This chain connects TRBV7-9 to TRBJ1-1; tentative D call: TRBD1 (6 bases). The V gene lost 4 bases and the J gene lost 0 bases, with 12 bases spanning the gap. The CDR3 extends over 15 amino acids. Germline CDR1 is SEHNR and CDR2 is FQNEAQ (reference sequence). As DNA, the CDR3 is TGTGCCAGCAGCTCACCCGGGGGGCTGAACACTGAAGCTTTCTTT. Protein: CASSSPGGLNTEAFF.

V usage is TRBV6-5 and J usage is TRBJ1-5; maybe TRBD1 (5 bases). CDR3 length equals 13 residues. V was cut by 4 bases and J by 7 bases, with 11 bases left in between. CDR1 is MNHEY, CDR2 SVGAGI, per germline. The CDR3 nucleotides read TGTGCCAGCAGTTCGTATCAGGGACAGCCCCAGCATTTT. Translation: CASSSYQGQPQHF.